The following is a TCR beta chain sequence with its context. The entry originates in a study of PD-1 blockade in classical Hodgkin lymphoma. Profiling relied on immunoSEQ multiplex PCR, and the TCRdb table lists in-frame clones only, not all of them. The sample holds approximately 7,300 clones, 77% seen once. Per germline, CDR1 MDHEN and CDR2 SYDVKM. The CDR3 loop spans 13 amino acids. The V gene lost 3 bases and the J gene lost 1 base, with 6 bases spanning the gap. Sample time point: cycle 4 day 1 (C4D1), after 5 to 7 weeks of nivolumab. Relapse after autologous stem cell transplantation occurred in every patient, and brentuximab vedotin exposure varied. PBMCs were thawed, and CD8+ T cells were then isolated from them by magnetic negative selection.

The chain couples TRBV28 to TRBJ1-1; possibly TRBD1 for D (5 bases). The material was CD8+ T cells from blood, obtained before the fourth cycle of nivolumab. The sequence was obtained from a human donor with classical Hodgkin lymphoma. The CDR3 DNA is TGTGCCAGCAGTTTTGGGGGGAACACTGAAGCTTTCTTT. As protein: CASSFGGNTEAFF.